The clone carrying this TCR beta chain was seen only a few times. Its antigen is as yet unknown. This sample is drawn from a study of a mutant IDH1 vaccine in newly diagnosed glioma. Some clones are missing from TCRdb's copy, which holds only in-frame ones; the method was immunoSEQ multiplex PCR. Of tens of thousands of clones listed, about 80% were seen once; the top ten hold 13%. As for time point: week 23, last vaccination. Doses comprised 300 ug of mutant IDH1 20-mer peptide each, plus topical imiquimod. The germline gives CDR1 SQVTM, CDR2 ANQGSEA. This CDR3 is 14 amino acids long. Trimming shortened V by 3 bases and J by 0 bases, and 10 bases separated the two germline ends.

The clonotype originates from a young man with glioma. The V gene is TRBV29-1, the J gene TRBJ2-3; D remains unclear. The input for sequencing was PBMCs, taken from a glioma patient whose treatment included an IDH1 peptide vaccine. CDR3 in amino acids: CSVDVDWSTDTQYF. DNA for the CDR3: TGCAGCGTTGACGTTGATTGGAGCACAGATACGCAGTATTTT.